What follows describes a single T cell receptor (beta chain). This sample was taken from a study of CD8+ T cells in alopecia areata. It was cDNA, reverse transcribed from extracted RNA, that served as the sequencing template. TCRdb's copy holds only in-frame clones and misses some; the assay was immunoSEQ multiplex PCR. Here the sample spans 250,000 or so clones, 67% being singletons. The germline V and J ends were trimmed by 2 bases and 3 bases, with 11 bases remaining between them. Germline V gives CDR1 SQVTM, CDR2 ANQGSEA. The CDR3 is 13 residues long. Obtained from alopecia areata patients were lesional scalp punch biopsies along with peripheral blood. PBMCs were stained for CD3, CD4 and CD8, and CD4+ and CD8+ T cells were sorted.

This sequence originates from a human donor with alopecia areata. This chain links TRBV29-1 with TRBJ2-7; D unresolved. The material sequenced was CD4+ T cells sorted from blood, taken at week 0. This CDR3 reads CSVETQSHYEQYF. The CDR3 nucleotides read TGCAGCGTTGAAACCCAATCCCACTACGAGCAGTACTTC.